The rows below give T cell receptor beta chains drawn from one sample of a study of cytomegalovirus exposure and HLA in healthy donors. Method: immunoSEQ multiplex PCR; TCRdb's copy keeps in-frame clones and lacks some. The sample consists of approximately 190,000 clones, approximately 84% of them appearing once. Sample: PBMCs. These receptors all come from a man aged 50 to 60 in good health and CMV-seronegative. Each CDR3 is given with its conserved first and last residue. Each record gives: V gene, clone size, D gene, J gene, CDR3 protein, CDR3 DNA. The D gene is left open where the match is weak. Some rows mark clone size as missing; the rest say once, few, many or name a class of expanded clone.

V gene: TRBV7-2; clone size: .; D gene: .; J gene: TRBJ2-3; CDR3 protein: CASSPLDSLDTQYF; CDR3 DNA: TGTGCCAGCAGCCCGCTAGACAGCTTAGATACGCAGTATTTT
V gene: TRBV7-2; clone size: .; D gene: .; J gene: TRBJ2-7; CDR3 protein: CASSLQTRYEQYF; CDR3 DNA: TGTGCCAGCAGCTTACAGACACGATACGAGCAGTACTTC
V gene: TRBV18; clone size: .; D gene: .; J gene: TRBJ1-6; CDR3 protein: CASSPGAGVKSYNSPLHF; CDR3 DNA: TGTGCCAGCTCACCAGGGGCAGGGGTGAAATCCTATAATTCACCCCTCCACTTT
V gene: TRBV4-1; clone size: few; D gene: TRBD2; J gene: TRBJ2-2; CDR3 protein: CASSQERILGRVGELFF; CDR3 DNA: TGCGCCAGCAGCCAAGAACGAATTTTAGGGAGGGTCGGGGAGCTGTTTTTT
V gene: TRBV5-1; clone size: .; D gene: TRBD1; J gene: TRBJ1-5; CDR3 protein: CASSLETGDQPQHF; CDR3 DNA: TGCGCCAGCAGCTTGGAGACAGGGGATCAGCCCCAGCATTTT
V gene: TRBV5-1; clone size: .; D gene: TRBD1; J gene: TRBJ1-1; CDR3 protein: CASSPGQGTLVNTEAFF; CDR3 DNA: TGCGCCAGCAGCCCTGGACAGGGGACTCTAGTGAACACTGAAGCTTTCTTT
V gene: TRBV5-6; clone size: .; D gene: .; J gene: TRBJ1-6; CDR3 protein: CASSKALTGLNSPLHF; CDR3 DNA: TGTGCCAGCAGCAAAGCCTTGACAGGACTTAATTCACCCCTCCACTTT
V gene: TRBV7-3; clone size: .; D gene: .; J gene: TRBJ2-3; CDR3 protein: CASSPKGGRPDTQYF; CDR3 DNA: TGTGCCAGCAGCCCGAAGGGGGGGCGTCCAGATACGCAGTATTTT
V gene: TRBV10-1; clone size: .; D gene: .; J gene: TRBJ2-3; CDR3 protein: CASSESTRGNTDTQYF; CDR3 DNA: TGCGCCAGCAGTGAGTCGACTAGAGGGAACACAGATACGCAGTATTTT
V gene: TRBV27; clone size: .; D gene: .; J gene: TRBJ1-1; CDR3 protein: CASSRGTSYTEAFF; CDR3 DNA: TGTGCCAGCAGTAGAGGGACATCCTACACTGAAGCTTTCTTT
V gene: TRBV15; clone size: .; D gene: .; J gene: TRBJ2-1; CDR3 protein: CATSTLAPGGDEQFF; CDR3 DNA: TGTGCCACCAGCACCCTAGCGCCGGGCGGGGATGAGCAGTTCTTC
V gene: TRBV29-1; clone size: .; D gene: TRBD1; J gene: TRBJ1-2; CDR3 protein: CSVDRDRLLYGYTF; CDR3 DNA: TGCAGCGTTGATAGGGACAGGCTTCTCTATGGCTACACCTTC
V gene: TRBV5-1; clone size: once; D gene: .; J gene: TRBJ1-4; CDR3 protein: CASSLGGSGPEGKLFF; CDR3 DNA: TGCGCCAGCAGCTTGGGAGGATCCGGTCCTGAAGGAAAACTGTTTTTT
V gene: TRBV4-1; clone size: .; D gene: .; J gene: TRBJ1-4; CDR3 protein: CASSQVGPGRATNEKLFF; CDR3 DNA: TGCGCCAGCAGCCAAGTGGGGCCTGGGCGTGCAACTAATGAAAAACTGTTTTTT
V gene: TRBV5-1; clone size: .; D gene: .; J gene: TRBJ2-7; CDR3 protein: CASSSYRAYEQYF; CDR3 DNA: TGCGCCAGCAGCTCCTACAGGGCGTACGAGCAGTACTTC
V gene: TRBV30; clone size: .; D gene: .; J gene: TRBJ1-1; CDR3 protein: CAWSNGGQAFF; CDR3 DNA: TGTGCCTGGAGTAACGGGGGGCAAGCTTTCTTT
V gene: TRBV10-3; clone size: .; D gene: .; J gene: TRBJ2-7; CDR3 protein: CAISGGLYEQYF; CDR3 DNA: TGTGCCATCAGTGGGGGGCTATACGAGCAGTACTTC
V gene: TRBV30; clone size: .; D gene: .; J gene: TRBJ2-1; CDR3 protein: CACTRQIYNEQFF; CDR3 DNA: TGTGCCTGTACCAGACAGATCTACAATGAGCAGTTCTTC
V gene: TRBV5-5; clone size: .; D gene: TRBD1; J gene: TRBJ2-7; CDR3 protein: CASSSGQFNEQYF; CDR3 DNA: TGTGCCAGCAGCTCGGGACAGTTCAACGAGCAGTACTTC
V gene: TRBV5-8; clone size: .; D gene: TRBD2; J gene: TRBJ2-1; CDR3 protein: CASSLSVKAGADEQFF; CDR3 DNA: TGTGCCAGCAGCTTGAGTGTAAAAGCGGGGGCGGATGAGCAGTTCTTC
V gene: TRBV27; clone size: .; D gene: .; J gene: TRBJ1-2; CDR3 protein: CASSLSRGIIGYTF; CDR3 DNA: TGTGCCAGCAGTTTATCGAGAGGGATTATAGGCTACACCTTC
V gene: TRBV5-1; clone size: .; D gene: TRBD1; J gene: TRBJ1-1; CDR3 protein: CASIGQANTEAFF; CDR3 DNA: TGCGCCAGCATCGGACAGGCGAACACTGAAGCTTTCTTT
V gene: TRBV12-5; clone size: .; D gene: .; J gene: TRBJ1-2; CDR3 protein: CASAASEGTWGYTF; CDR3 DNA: TGTGCTAGTGCGGCCTCAGAGGGGACATGGGGCTACACCTTC
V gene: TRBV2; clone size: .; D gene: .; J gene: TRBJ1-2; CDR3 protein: CASTRQEAGGYTF; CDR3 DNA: TGTGCCAGCACCCGACAGGAGGCGGGCGGCTACACCTTC
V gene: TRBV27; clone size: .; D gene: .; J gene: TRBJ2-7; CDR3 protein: CASSYATSSYEQYF; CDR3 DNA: TGTGCCAGCAGTTACGCTACTAGCTCCTACGAGCAGTACTTC
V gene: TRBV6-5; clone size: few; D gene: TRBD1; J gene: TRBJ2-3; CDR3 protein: CATSRTGGTDTQYF; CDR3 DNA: TGTGCCACCAGCCGGACAGGGGGCACAGATACGCAGTATTTT
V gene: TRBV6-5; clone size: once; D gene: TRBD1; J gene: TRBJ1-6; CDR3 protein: CASSGLRGQGSPLHF; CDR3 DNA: TGTGCCAGCAGCGGGTTAAGGGGGCAGGGTTCACCCCTCCACTTT
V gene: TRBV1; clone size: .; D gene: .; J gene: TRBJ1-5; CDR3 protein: CTSSQRTGCGNQPQHF; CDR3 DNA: TGCACCAGCAGCCAGAGGACAGGGTGCGGCAATCAGCCCCAGCATTTT
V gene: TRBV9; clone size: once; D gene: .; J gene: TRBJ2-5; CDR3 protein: CASSSRLQAGEQYF; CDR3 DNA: TGTGCCAGCAGCTCCCGGCTGCAAGCAGGGGAGCAGTACTTC
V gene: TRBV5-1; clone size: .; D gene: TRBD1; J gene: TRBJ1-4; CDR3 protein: CASSLQGGRGDEKLFF; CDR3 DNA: TGCGCCAGCAGCCTCCAGGGGGGACGAGGGGACGAAAAACTGTTTTTT
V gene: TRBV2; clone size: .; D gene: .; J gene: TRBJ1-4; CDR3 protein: CARRGGGYEKLFF; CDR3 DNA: TGTGCCAGAAGGGGCGGGGGTTATGAAAAACTGTTTTTT
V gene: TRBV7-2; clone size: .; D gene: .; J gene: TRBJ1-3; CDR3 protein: CATRSSGNTIYF; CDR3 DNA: TGTGCCACCCGGAGCTCTGGAAACACCATATATTTT
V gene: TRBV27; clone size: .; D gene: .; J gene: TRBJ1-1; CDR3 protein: CASSRLGGTEAFF; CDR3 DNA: TGTGCCAGCAGCCGATTAGGGGGCACTGAAGCTTTCTTT
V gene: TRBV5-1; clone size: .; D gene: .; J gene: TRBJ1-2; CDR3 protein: CASCATTGLFGYTF; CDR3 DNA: TGCGCCAGCTGTGCCACTACAGGACTATTTGGCTACACCTTC
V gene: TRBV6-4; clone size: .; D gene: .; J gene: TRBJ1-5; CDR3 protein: CASSAGLGQPQHF; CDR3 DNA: TGTGCCAGCAGTGCAGGGCTGGGTCAGCCCCAGCATTTT
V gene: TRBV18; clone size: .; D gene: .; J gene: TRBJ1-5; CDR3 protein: CASSGGVPGSNQPQHF; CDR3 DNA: TGTGCCAGCTCAGGGGGGGTCCCCGGCAGCAATCAGCCCCAGCATTTT